The clone carrying this T cell receptor beta chain was picked up many times. These data originate in a study of blood T cell repertoires in COVID-19. The CDR3 totals 13 residues. V was trimmed by 1 base and J by 6 bases, leaving 6 bases between them. The germline V gene has CDR1 MNHEY and CDR2 SMNVEV (reference sequence). Clones were sequenced by immunoSEQ multiplex PCR, and TCRdb holds only the in-frame ones, with some missing. Among more than 150,000 clones, about 82% were seen once, and the ten largest hold approximately 7%. Sequenced sample: peripheral blood. The chain uses TRBV27 and TRBJ2-2; D call uncertain. This sequence was found in a man over 45 with active or convalescent COVID-19. The CDR3 loop is CASSLLGAGELFF. CDR3 sequence (DNA): TGTGCCAGCAGTTTATTAGGAGCCGGGGAGCTGTTTTTT.